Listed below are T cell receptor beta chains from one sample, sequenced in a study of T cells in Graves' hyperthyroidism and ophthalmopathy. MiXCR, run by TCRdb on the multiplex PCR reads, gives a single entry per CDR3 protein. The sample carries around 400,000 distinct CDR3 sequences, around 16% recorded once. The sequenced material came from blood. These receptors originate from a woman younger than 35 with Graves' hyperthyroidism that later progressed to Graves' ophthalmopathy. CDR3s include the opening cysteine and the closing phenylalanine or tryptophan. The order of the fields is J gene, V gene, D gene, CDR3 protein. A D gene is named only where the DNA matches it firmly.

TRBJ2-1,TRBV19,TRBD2,CASSIRLAGYNEQFF
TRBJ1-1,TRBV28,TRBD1,CASSRKTGGWTEAFF
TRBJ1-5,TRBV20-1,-,CSAETGWFGNQPQHF
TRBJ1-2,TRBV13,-,CASSPPARRGIRNYGYTF
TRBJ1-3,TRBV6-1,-,CASSGLGGFGNTIYF
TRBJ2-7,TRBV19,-,CASSIGRLGSYEQYF
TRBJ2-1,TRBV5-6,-,CASTNLADGNEQFF
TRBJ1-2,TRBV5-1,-,CASSLEAENYGYTF
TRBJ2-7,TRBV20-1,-,CSVPSHGRSYEQYF
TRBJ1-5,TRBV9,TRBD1,CASSPHGQGDQPQHF
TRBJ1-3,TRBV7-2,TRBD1,CASSLAAYRGGNTIYF
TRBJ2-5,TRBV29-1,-,CSVGDETQYF
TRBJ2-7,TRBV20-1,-,CSARDLGEKAYEQYF
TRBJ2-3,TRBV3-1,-,CASSQVEAPQGPDTQYF
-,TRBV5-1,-,CASSLAGLTTDTQHF
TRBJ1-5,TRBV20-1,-,CSARVPTTSNQPQHF
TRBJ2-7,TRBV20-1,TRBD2,CSTLKVLAGSSYEQYF
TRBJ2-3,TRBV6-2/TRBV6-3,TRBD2,CASRPRLALTSTDTQYF
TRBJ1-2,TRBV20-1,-,CSALSYGYTF
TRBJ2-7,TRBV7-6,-,CASSSGRFYEQYF
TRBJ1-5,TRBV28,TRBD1,CASSLSGGQPQHF
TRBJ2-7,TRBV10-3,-,CATPGSPYEQYF
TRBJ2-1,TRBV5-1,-,CASSQAGPPLDNEQFF
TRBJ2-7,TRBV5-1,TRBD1,CASSLVGTGGAEQYF
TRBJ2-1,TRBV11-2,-,CASSNPIRENNEQFF
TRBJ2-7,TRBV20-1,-,CSARVPYTYEQYF
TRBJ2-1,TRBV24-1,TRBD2,CATSDRLAAYNEQFF